Below are 25 T cell receptor beta chains sequenced from a single sample in a study of shared clonotypes between healthy human individuals (dated by TCRdb to 2018 to 2020). The library was produced with the immunoSEQ multiplex PCR assay. Not all clones reach the TCRdb copy of this immuneACCESS table, which keeps in-frame sequences only. Checked studies attribute under half of the gap to unresolved V genes and leave the rest unexplained. This sample lists about 2.3 million clones; approximately 93% were detected once. The ten biggest clones cover under 0.45% of the sample. Sequencing used naive CD4+ T cells from PBMCs. The cell subset or site label on this specimen signifies: CD45RA+ positively selected. These receptors originate from a man aged 18 to 35 in good health. Some clones in this sample may be carry-over from other donors' samples.

This chain joins TRBV25-1 and TRBJ1-4, with TRBD1 matching 9 bases. Looked up from germline, CDR1 is MGHDK and CDR2 is SYGVNS. The CDR3 consists of 13 residues. V trimming: 5 bases; J trimming: 9 bases; junction bases outside the gene matches: 4. DNA for the CDR3: TGTGCCAGCAGTCCGGGACAGGGAAAAAAACTGTTTTTT. Encoded protein: CASSPGQGKKLFF.

This chain uses TRBV5-1 with TRBJ2-3; weak D call: TRBD2 (6 bases). V shed 4 bases and J shed 0 bases, with 15 bases lying between them. There are 16 residues in the CDR3. Germline lookup yields CDR1 SGHRS and CDR2 YFSETQ. In nucleotides, the CDR3 is TGCGCCAGCAGCCCTACCATAGCGGCCAGCACAGATACGCAGTATTTT. It translates to CASSPTIAASTDTQYF.

The V call is TRBV6-1, the J call TRBJ2-1; 10 bases agree with TRBD2. Germline assignment: CDR1 MNHNS and CDR2 SASEGT. This CDR3 comprises 13 residues. Trimming removed 6 bases from V and 8 bases from J; junction bases left unmatched: 4. The CDR3 loop reads CASRSSGSDEQFF. CDR3 nucleotides: TGTGCCAGCAGGTCTAGCGGGAGCGATGAGCAGTTCTTC.

The chain employs TRBV20-1 and TRBJ1-1; the D is unclear. Germline-derived CDR1 and CDR2 are DFQATT and SNEGSKA (reference sequence). The CDR3 spans 11 residues. The DNA of the CDR3 is TGCAGGGTTGCCGAGAACACTGAAGCTTTCTTT. Amino acids: CRVAENTEAFF.

In its sample, this clone was seen a few times. This chain joins TRBV6-5 and TRBJ1-1, with a possible D match to TRBD1 (5 bases). V lost 6 bases to trimming and J lost 1 base, with 15 bases between them. Germline V gene data show CDR1 as MNHEY and CDR2 as SVGAGI. The CDR3 loop spans 15 amino acids. As DNA, the CDR3 is TGTGCCAGCAGGAGAGCAGGTCAGGGGAACACTGAAGCTTTCTTT. Translation gives CASRRAGQGNTEAFF.

This clone was observed a single time. The chain recombines TRBV19 with TRBJ1-4; D is undetermined. V lost 4 bases to trimming and J lost 8 bases, with 20 bases between them. The germline V gene has CDR1 LNHDA and CDR2 SQIVND (reference sequence). This CDR3 is 16 amino acids long. In DNA form, the CDR3 reads TGTGCCAGTAGTAGCCCCGGGAACCCGATAGGGGAAAAACTGTTTTTT. Its translation is CASSSPGNPIGEKLFF.

The gene calls are TRBV7-9 and TRBJ1-5, with 8 positions matching TRBD1. Germline trimming cut 1 base from V and 4 bases from J; bases unmatched to any gene: 6. The CDR3 extends over 16 amino acids. Germline V gene sequence: CDR1 SEHNR, CDR2 FQNEAQ (reference sequence). The CDR3 DNA is TGTGCCAGCAGCTTAGTTGCAGGGGGCCGAAATCAGCCCCAGCATTTT. It yields the protein CASSLVAGGRNQPQHF.

Concerning this clone: This specimen includes other DNA sequences encoding the same CDR3. The chain joins TRBV27 to TRBJ2-7; D is unresolved. The germline V gene has CDR1 MNHEY and CDR2 SMNVEV (reference sequence). The CDR3 runs 12 residues. Trimming cost V 5 bases and J 1 base, with 6 bases left between them. The CDR3 DNA follows: TGTGCCAGCAGTGCATCGTCCTACGAGCAGTACTTC. Protein: CASSASSYEQYF.

The chain combines TRBV6-6 with TRBJ2-7, with D hard to call. V shed 0 bases and J shed 6 bases, with 6 bases lying between them. CDR1 is MNHNY and CDR2 is SVGAGI in the germline V gene (reference sequence). The CDR3 extends over 12 amino acids. The DNA for the CDR3 is TGTGCCAGCAGTTACTCAAGGGCCGAGCAGTACTTC. Residues: CASSYSRAEQYF.

This chain joins TRBV27 and TRBJ2-1; 12 positions match TRBD2. This CDR3 spans 16 amino acids. Looked up from germline, CDR1 is MNHEY and CDR2 is SMNVEV (reference sequence). The junction had 9 bases not matched to a gene; V was cut back by 5 bases and J by 7 bases. This CDR3 is CASSTTLAGGVNEQFF. CDR3 nucleotide sequence: TGTGCCAGCAGTACCACACTAGCGGGAGGTGTTAATGAGCAGTTCTTC.

This rearrangement joins TRBV12-5 to TRBJ2-3; TRBD1 or TRBD2 may be the D gene (6 bases each). Trimming left V 0 bases short and J 0 bases short, with 10 bases between. The CDR3 spans 16 residues. From germline, CDR1 is LGHNT and CDR2 FRNRAP. CDR3 nucleotide sequence: TGTGCTAGTGGTTTGGTACAAGGGGGGAGCACAGATACGCAGTATTTT. Its protein is CASGLVQGGSTDTQYF.

About this clone itself: This CDR3 is also generated by other DNA sequences in the sample. The genes are TRBV18 and TRBJ2-7, with D perhaps given as TRBD1 or TRBD2 (5 bases each). The V end lost 3 bases, the J end lost 0 bases, and 9 bases lay between the germline ends. The CDR3 runs 14 residues. The germline V gene has CDR1 KGHSH and CDR2 LQKENI. In nucleotides, the CDR3 is TGTGCCAGCTCACCGGGGGTGAGCTCCTACGAGCAGTACTTC. It specifies CASSPGVSSYEQYF.

V and J are TRBV7-3 and TRBJ1-2; 10 bases fit TRBD1. Per the germline V gene, CDR1 is SGHTA and CDR2 is FQGTGA. The CDR3 length is 13 residues. Trimming cost V 6 bases and J 8 bases; bases outside gene matches: 6. DNA for the CDR3: TGTGCCAGCAGTCCTGGGACAGGGGAAGGCTACACCTTC. This codes for CASSPGTGEGYTF.

In this sample, this clone turned up a few times. This chain's CDR3 is CATSISTGVGEKLFF. The CDR3 nucleotides are TGTGCCACCAGCATCTCGACAGGGGTCGGGGAAAAACTGTTTTTT. The chain recombines TRBV15 with TRBJ1-4, with TRBD1 matching 8 bases. Germline V gene lookup returns CDR1 LNHNV and CDR2 YYDKDF (reference sequence). The CDR3 is 15 residues long. Trimming removed 4 bases from V and 8 bases from J; junction bases left unmatched: 9.

This clone was counted once. The V gene is TRBV6-5, the J gene TRBJ2-5; 8 bases are shared with TRBD2. Germline V gene sequence: CDR1 MNHEY, CDR2 SVGAGI. CDR3 length: 15 amino acids. With V trimmed by 1 base and J by 2 bases, 3 bases remained unmatched. The CDR3 nucleotides are TGTGCCAGCAGTTACTGGAGACTAGCGCAAGAGACCCAGTACTTC. As protein: CASSYWRLAQETQYF.

The sample holds one count of this clone. The V and J genes are TRBV7-6 and TRBJ1-3; D gene unclear. CDR3 length equals 15 residues. Trimming cost V 0 bases and J 9 bases, with 15 bases left between them. Germline CDR1 is SGHVS and CDR2 is FNYEAQ. DNA of the CDR3: TGTGCCAGCAGCTTAGCACCAATCCCGGGAGGCACCATATATTTT. Amino acids: CASSLAPIPGGTIYF.

V usage is TRBV28 and J usage is TRBJ2-5; 10 bases line up with TRBD2. This CDR3 has 15 residues. The ends lost 6 bases at V and 2 bases at J; junction bases unmatched: 6. CDR1 is MDHEN and CDR2 is SYDVKM in the germline V gene. The CDR3 coding sequence is TGTGCCAGCAGCGCCCTACTAGCGGGGCAAGAGACCCAGTACTTC. Translation: CASSALLAGQETQYF. Full variable domain (outside the CDR3, taken from reference TRBV28 and TRBJ2-5): DVKVTQSSRYLVKRTGEKVFLECVQDMDHENMFWYRQDPGLGLRLIYFSYDVKMKEKGDIPEGYSVSREKKERFSLILESASTNQTSMYLCASSALLAGQETQYFGPGTRLLVL.

J is TRBJ2-7 and V is TRBV13, with unresolved D. V gave up 2 bases and J gave up 1 base, with 9 bases separating them. This CDR3 region has 14 residues. CDR1 PRHDT and CDR2 FYEKMQ come from the germline V gene (reference sequence). The chain's CDR3 is CASSLPGTSYEQYF. The CDR3 bases are TGTGCCAGCAGCTTACCCGGAACTTCCTACGAGCAGTACTTC.

CDR3: CASSPPPGPGHHLAGDIYTQYF. The CDR3 bases are TGCGCCAGCAGCCCCCCCCCTGGCCCGGGACACCACCTAGCCGGAGATATCTATACGCAGTATTTT. V is TRBV4-1 and J is TRBJ2-3; maybe TRBD1 (6 bases). The V end lost 4 bases, the J end lost 7 bases, and 39 bases lay between the germline ends. In germline, CDR1 is MGHRA, CDR2 YSYEKL. The CDR3 spans 22 residues.

The chain recombines TRBV7-2 with TRBJ2-7, with 8 nucleotides matching TRBD1. CDR1 and CDR2 from the germline V gene are SGHTA and FQGNSA. V lost 5 bases, J lost 2 bases, and 11 bases stayed unmatched. The CDR3 spans 16 residues. CDR3 sequence: CASSPRARQGTYEQYF. The CDR3, as DNA: TGTGCCAGCAGCCCCCGGGCCAGACAGGGGACCTACGAGCAGTACTTC.

V usage is TRBV5-1 and J usage is TRBJ2-7, with D tentatively TRBD1 (6 bases). CDR3 length: 15 amino acids. Germline V gene data show CDR1 as SGHRS and CDR2 as YFSETQ. Deletions cut 4 bases from V and 2 bases from J, with 16 bases between. DNA of the CDR3: TGCGCCAGCAGCCTCCGACCGGGACAAGCCTACGAGCAGTACTTC. Translation: CASSLRPGQAYEQYF.

This clone is a singleton in its sample. The chain is built from TRBV5-1 and TRBJ2-3, with 8 bases identical to TRBD2. The germline CDR1 and CDR2 sequences are SGHRS and YFSETQ. The CDR3 extends over 15 amino acids. Trimming cost V 4 bases and J 8 bases; bases outside gene matches: 12. The CDR3 DNA reads TGCGCCAGCAGCCAGCCGGGGACTAGTGGAGGTACGCAGTATTTT. Its translation is CASSQPGTSGGTQYF.

The V and J genes are TRBV4-3 and TRBJ1-1; a possible D gene is TRBD1 (5 bases). Germline V lookup: CDR1 LGHNA, CDR2 YSLEER. The CDR3 loop spans 17 amino acids. V was shortened by 1 base and J by 0 bases, with 15 bases between the two germline ends. The CDR3 reads CASSQGYAQGLNTEAFF. The CDR3 bases are TGCGCCAGCAGCCAAGGGTATGCCCAGGGTTTGAACACTGAAGCTTTCTTT.

This clone was counted a few times. The chain has TRBV28 and TRBJ1-5; D ambiguous. Germline CDR1 reads MDHEN; CDR2 reads SYDVKM. Trimming shortened V by 10 bases and J by 9 bases, and 19 bases separated the two germline ends. The CDR3 is 13 residues long. In DNA form, the CDR3 reads TGTGCCACCCGAACGGGTCTACTGGGGCCCCAGCATTTT. Protein product: CATRTGLLGPQHF.

J is TRBJ1-5 and V is TRBV7-9; TRBD1 is a possible D gene (5 bases). The CDR3 runs 16 residues. Germline loops: CDR1 SEHNR, CDR2 FQNEAQ (reference sequence). The V end lost 6 bases, the J end lost 5 bases, and 20 bases lay between the germline ends. In DNA, the CDR3 is TGTGCCAGCAGTTTTGGGCCGGGACCACCGGATCAGCCCCAGCATTTT. Translating gives CASSFGPGPPDQPQHF.